This T cell receptor (beta chain) stems from a study of blood T cell repertoires in COVID-19. Study information: Two negative PCRs, clearance, or symptom resolution had been documented for recovered Cohort 3 donors. Both acute and convalescent COVID-19 samples were obtained from the United States, Italy and Spain.

The sample holds one count of this clone. Produced via immunoSEQ multiplex PCR; TCRdb's table is partial and in-frame only. The table has 200,000 to 250,000 clones, around 86% seen once; the top ten hold more than 7%. The study recruited people aged roughly 18 to 100 years across roughly 23 US areas. The CDR3 spans 15 residues. The V gene lost 2 bases and the J gene lost 2 bases, with 12 bases spanning the gap. CDR1 is MDHEN and CDR2 is SYDVKM in the germline V gene. Sequencing was carried out using PBMCs or T cells enriched from blood (not recorded which). The chain uses TRBV28 and TRBJ1-2; D is unresolved. This TCR came from a man aged 30 to 45 in a cohort exposed to, infected with or recovered from COVID-19 (not recorded which). The CDR3 region has the DNA TGTGCCAGCAGTTTACGAACGGGGTTGAACTATGGCTACACCTTC. Translated, it gives CASSLRTGLNYGYTF.